This T cell receptor beta chain originates from a study of T cell clones after liver transplantation. Some clones are missing from TCRdb's copy, which holds only in-frame ones; the method was immunoSEQ multiplex PCR. Of some 60,000 clones in the sample, 70% to 80% were seen once. V was trimmed by 6 bases and J by 10 bases, leaving 10 bases between them. The CDR3 length is 12 residues. Germline assignment: CDR1 MDHEN and CDR2 SYDVKM. The material was CD4+ T cells from blood, obtained at the approximately 15-month timepoint. This chain uses TRBV28 with TRBJ1-6; perhaps TRBD1 as D (5 bases). This clonotype was obtained from a human patient who received a liver transplant. Some T cells could come from the graft donor. The CDR3 loop is CASRDSGSPLHF. The CDR3 coding sequence is TGTGCCAGCAGGGATTCAGGGTCACCCCTCCACTTT. Filled out from reference TRBV28 and TRBJ1-6, the complete variable domain reads DVKVTQSSRYLVKRTGEKVFLECVQDMDHENMFWYRQDPGLGLRLIYFSYDVKMKEKGDIPEGYSVSREKKERFSLILESASTNQTSMYLCASRDSGSPLHFGNGTRLTVT.